Detailed here is one T cell receptor (beta chain). This entry belongs to a study of identical twins. The CDR3 is made up of 12 amino acids. CDR1 MDHEN and CDR2 SYDVKM come from the germline V gene. The V end was cut by 8 bases, the J end by 6 bases, with 13 bases between. Template switching (which added a universal primer site) was used, and cDNA carried unique molecular identifiers. TCRdb independently ran MiXCR on the 5' RACE reads; one entry per CDR3 protein. Counted here are under 900,000 distinct CDR3 sequences, around 12% occurring once; the ten biggest clones make up roughly 1.6%. These same records also appear under a second study, on yellow fever vaccine responses in identical twins.

The receptor was isolated from a woman aged 18-30 years in good health. The genes are TRBV28 and TRBJ1-2; maybe TRBD1 (6 bases). Sample: PBMCs. CDR3 in DNA: TGTGCCAGCGCCTACAGGGCCCATGGCTACACCTTC. Its translation: CASAYRAHGYTF.